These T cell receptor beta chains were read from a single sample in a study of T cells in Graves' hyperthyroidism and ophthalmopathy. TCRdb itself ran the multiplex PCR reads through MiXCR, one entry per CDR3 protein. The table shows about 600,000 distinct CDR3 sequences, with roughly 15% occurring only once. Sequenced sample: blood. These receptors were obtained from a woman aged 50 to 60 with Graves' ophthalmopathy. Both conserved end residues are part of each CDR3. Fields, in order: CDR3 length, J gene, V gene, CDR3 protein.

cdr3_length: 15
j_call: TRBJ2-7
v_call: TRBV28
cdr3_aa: CASSGQGVASYEQYF

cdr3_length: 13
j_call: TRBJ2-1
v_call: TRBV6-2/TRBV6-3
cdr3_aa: CAIGTSGINEQFF

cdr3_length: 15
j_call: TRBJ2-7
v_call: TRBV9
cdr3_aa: CASSVADGTSYEQYF

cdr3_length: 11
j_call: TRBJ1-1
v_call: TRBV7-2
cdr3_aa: CASSPKLKAFF

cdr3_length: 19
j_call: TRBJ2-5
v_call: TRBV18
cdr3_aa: CASSLRGSGLADYQETQYF

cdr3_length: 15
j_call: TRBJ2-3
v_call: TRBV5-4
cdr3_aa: CASSPSAGVGDTQYF

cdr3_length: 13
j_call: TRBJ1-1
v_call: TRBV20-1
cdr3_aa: CSASLPSMTKAFF

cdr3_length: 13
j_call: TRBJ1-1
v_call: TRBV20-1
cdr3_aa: CSATPDSHTEAFF

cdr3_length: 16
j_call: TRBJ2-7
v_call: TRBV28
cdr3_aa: CASSPGTSGASYEQYF

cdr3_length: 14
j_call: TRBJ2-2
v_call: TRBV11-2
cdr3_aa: CASSLVLSTGELFF

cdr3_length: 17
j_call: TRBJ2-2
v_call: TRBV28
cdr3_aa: CASSSRASGRGSGELFF

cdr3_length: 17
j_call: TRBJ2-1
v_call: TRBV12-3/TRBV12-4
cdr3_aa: CASSPRRARGPYNEQFF

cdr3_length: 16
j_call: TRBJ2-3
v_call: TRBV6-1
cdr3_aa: CASSEITGSFTDTQYF

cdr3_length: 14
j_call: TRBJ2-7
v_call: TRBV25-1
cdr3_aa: CASSEAGTAAEQYF

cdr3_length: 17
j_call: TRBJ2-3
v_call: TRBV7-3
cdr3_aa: CASSLTSGRAAGDTQYF

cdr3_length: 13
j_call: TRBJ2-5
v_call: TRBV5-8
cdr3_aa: CASNRDSQETQYF

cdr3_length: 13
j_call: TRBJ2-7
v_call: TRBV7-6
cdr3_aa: CASSLAGGWEQYF

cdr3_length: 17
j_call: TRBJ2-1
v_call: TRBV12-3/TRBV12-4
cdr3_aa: CASSPTVAGGGDNERFF

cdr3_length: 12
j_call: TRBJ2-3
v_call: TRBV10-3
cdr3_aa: CATKTDRDTQYF

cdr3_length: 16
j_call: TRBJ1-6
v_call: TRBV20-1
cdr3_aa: CSARPSFGTGPSPLHF

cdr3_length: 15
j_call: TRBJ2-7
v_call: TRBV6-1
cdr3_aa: CASSSLRTPGNEQYF

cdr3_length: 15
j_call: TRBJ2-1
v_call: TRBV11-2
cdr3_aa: CASSLSTSGYNEQFF

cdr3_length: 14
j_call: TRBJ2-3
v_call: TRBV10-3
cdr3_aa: CAISEETSTDTQYF

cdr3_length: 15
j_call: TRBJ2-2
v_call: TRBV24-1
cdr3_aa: CATSDPDWMAGELFF

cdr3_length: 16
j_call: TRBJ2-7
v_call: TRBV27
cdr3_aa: CASSLWGAGDSYEQYF

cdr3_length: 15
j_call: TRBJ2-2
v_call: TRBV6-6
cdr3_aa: CASSYSTKGTGELFF

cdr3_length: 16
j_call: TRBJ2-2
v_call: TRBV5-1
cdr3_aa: CASSLVAGVNTGELFF